The 26 T cell receptor beta chains below were found in one sample sequenced in a study of post-analysis software for immune sequencing data. General study findings and limits: A few TRBV segments occurring more often in patients than controls included TRBV5-6, TRBV5-1 and TRBV20-1.

No antigen has been identified for these receptors. TCR beta libraries were prepared from cDNA with unique molecular identifiers. TCRdb analysed the PCR reads with MiXCR anew, one entry per CDR3 protein. The table records roughly 700,000 distinct CDR3 sequences, less than 35% of them present only once. Sequences were obtained from blood. Receptors were obtained from a girl aged 10 to 17 with multiple sclerosis.

This clonotype was seen at least ten times. The V and J genes are TRBV29-1 and TRBJ2-1, with 7 bases lining up with TRBD1. V trimming: 4 bases; J trimming: 4 bases; junction bases outside the gene matches: 1. Germline V gene data show CDR1 as SQVTM and CDR2 as ANQGSEA. The CDR3 has 12 amino acids. The CDR3 spells CSVGGQYNEQFF. The CDR3 DNA follows: TGCAGCGTTGGGGGACAGTACAATGAGCAGTTCTTC.

The V call is TRBV6-1, the J call TRBJ1-6, with 7 bases fitting TRBD1. The CDR3 contains 14 residues. V shed 8 bases, J shed 10 bases, and the junction held 11 bases outside the gene matches. Germline CDR1 MNHNS, CDR2 SASEGT. CDR3 sequence: CASSLTGRESPLHF. The CDR3 coding sequence is TGTGCCAGCTCATTGACAGGGCGTGAGTCACCCCTCCACTTT.

This clonotype was counted only a few times. The CDR3 bases are TGCAGTGCTAGGCCGGGACTAGCCTCCTACAATGAGCAGTTCTTC. Translated, it gives CSARPGLASYNEQFF. The genes are TRBV20-1 and TRBJ2-1; 9 bases are a match to TRBD2. CDR1 is DFQATT and CDR2 is SNEGSKA in the germline V gene (reference sequence). After removal of 3 bases from V and 0 bases from J, the junction contained 3 bases not matched to a gene. CDR3 size: 15 residues.

This clonotype came up many times. This chain connects TRBV29-1 to TRBJ2-1; 14 bases match TRBD2. J gave up 8 bases and V 4 bases, and 4 bases lay outside the gene matches. Germline V CDR1 and CDR2: SQVTM, ANQGSEA. This CDR3 is built from 14 residues. The CDR3 region is CSVAGLAGVDEQFF. The CDR3 DNA reads as TGCAGCGTTGCGGGACTAGCGGGGGTGGATGAGCAGTTCTTC.

This clonotype occurred many times. CDR3 DNA sequence: TGTGCCAGCAGCTTGGGGGCAGGACTTTACGAGCAGTACTTC. Protein product: CASSLGAGLYEQYF. The J gene is TRBJ2-7, the V gene TRBV5-5, with D tentatively TRBD2 (5 bases). This CDR3 is 14 amino acids long. V lost 0 bases and J 4 bases, leaving 11 bases between the germline ends. Germline CDR1 SGHKS, CDR2 YYEKEE (reference sequence).

A few counts support this clonotype. Mismatch with germline at one junction end may stem from a read error. The gene calls are TRBV6-5 and TRBJ1-3; the D is unclear. There are 15 residues in the CDR3. Germline-derived CDR1 and CDR2 are MNHEY and SVGAGI. In DNA, the CDR3 is TGTGCCAGCAGTTACCTCACGAGCTCTGGGAACACCATATATTTT. Encoded protein: CASSYLTSSGNTIYF.

In its sample, this clonotype was seen a few times. The chain links TRBV28 to TRBJ1-5; D is perhaps TRBD1 (6 bases). This CDR3 has 13 residues. Trimming cost V 6 bases and J 9 bases, with 15 bases left between them. Germline V CDR1 and CDR2: MDHEN, SYDVKM. The CDR3 DNA reads TGTGCCAGCAGGCACCAGGGGACTTGGCCCCAGCATTTT. Translation: CASRHQGTWPQHF.

The rearrangement joins TRBV29-1 to TRBJ1-2, with D possibly being TRBD1 (6 bases). V was pared by 6 bases and J by 8 bases, with 13 bases between. The CDR3 is 11 residues long. Germline V lookup: CDR1 SQVTM, CDR2 ANQGSEA. The CDR3 DNA follows: TGCAGCGTGGGGACAAGGGAAGGCTACACCTTC. Translation: CSVGTREGYTF. Complete variable domain (other parts from reference TRBV29-1 and TRBJ1-2): SAVISQKPSRDICQRGTSLTIQCQVDSQVTMMFWYRQQPGQSLTLIATANQGSEATYESGFVIDKFPISRPNLTFSTLTVSNMSPEDSSIYLCSVGTREGYTFGSGTRLTVV.

This clonotype was counted many times. CDR3 protein: CSVVRRDGYTF. The CDR3 DNA is TGCAGCGTTGTTCGCAGAGATGGCTACACCTTC. V is TRBV29-1 and J is TRBJ1-2; D is uncertain. CDR3 length: 11 residues. Germline V gene lookup returns CDR1 SQVTM and CDR2 ANQGSEA. The V end lost 4 bases, the J end lost 6 bases, and 9 bases lay between the germline ends.

In its sample, this clonotype was seen a few times. The chain employs TRBV7-8 and TRBJ2-7; unclear D gene. The CDR3 is 10 amino acids. The germline V and J ends were trimmed by 5 bases and 10 bases, with 9 bases remaining between them. The V gene's germline CDR1 is SGHVS and CDR2 FQNEAQ. CDR3 sequence (DNA): TGTGCCAGCAGCCCCCTCGCCCAGTACTTC. Translation: CASSPLAQYF.

This clonotype was seen only once. A junction end diverges from the germline sequence, so it may reflect a read error. The chain links TRBV15 to TRBJ2-1; tentatively, D is TRBD1 (6 bases). CDR1 and CDR2 (germline): LNHNV, YYDKDF (reference sequence). CDR3 length: 17 residues. CDR3 in DNA: TGTGCCGCCAGCAGAGATATGGCCAGGGGAACCTACAATGAGCAGTTCTTC. Translation: CAASRDMARGTYNEQFF.

The gene calls are TRBV28 and TRBJ2-7; TRBD1 agrees at 9 bases. The CDR3 has 14 amino acids. Germline V gives CDR1 MDHEN, CDR2 SYDVKM. V was clipped by 0 bases and J by 5 bases; unmatched bases: 2. In DNA form, the CDR3 reads TGTGCCAGCAGTTTATGGGGACAGGGCGACGAGCAGTACTTC. Residues: CASSLWGQGDEQYF. Filled out from reference TRBV28 and TRBJ2-7, the complete variable domain reads DVKVTQSSRYLVKRTGEKVFLECVQDMDHENMFWYRQDPGLGLRLIYFSYDVKMKEKGDIPEGYSVSREKKERFSLILESASTNQTSMYLCASSLWGQGDEQYFGPGTRLTVT.

The table lists this clonotype with a few counts. The chain joins TRBV4-2 to TRBJ1-5; D uncertain. The germline CDR1 and CDR2 sequences are LGHNA and YNFKEQ. The V end lost 1 base, the J end lost 4 bases, and 8 bases lay between the germline ends. The CDR3 consists of 14 residues. The CDR3 loop is CASSQGKGNQPQHF. DNA for the CDR3: TGTGCCAGCAGCCAAGGTAAAGGGAATCAGCCCCAGCATTTT.

V and J are TRBV4-3 and TRBJ2-5; maybe TRBD2 (5 bases). CDR3 length equals 14 residues. CDR1 and CDR2 from the germline V gene are LGHNA and YSLEER. V shed 0 bases and J shed 11 bases, with 16 bases lying between them. The CDR3 region is CASSQDDYAMEQYF. DNA for the CDR3: TGCGCCAGCAGCCAAGATGACTACGCCATGGAGCAGTACTTC.

V gene TRBV7-2 combines with J gene TRBJ2-3, with TRBD1 matching over 8 bases. The V segment lost 5 bases and the J segment 5 bases; nucleotides outside the gene matches: 9. Germline-derived CDR1 and CDR2 are SGHTA and FQGNSA. The CDR3 totals 15 residues. CDR3 loop: CASSRDRGVGDTQYF. In nucleotides, the CDR3 is TGTGCCAGCAGCCGAGACAGGGGAGTTGGAGATACGCAGTATTTT.

V and J are TRBV29-1 and TRBJ2-7, with 9 positions matching TRBD2. The CDR3 sequence is 15 residues long. Looked up from germline, CDR1 is SQVTM and CDR2 is ANQGSEA. The trim removed 1 base at V and 2 bases at J, leaving 6 bases unmatched. This chain's CDR3 is CSVEGLLAGTYEQYF. DNA for the CDR3: TGCAGCGTTGAAGGGCTCCTAGCGGGAACCTACGAGCAGTACTTC.

The chain is built from TRBV20-1 and TRBJ2-1; 7 bases fit TRBD1. V gave up 1 base and J gave up 8 bases; unmatched junction bases: 14. In germline, CDR1 is DFQATT, CDR2 SNEGSKA (reference sequence). The CDR3 runs 16 residues. The CDR3 spells CSARGIGTEFWDEQFF. The CDR3 DNA is TGCAGTGCTAGAGGGATAGGGACAGAGTTTTGGGATGAGCAGTTCTTC.

This clonotype was observed a handful of times. The chain uses TRBV20-1 and TRBJ2-1; TRBD2 is a possible D gene (6 bases). V was pared by 5 bases and J by 2 bases, with 13 bases between. The germline gives CDR1 DFQATT, CDR2 SNEGSKA (reference sequence). There are 14 residues in the CDR3. In DNA form, the CDR3 reads TGCAGTGCTCAGGAGGGCGGGCCCTACAATGAGCAGTTCTTC. Translating it yields CSAQEGGPYNEQFF.

The V gene is TRBV28, the J gene TRBJ1-5, with 9 bases that match TRBD1. Germline trimming cut 5 bases from V and 3 bases from J; bases unmatched to any gene: 5. CDR1 is MDHEN, CDR2 SYDVKM, per germline. The CDR3 spans 15 residues. Written as DNA, the CDR3 is TGTGCCAGCAGTAGGGACAGGGAAGACAATCAGCCCCAGCATTTT. Translating it yields CASSRDREDNQPQHF.

The chain joins TRBV20-1 to TRBJ1-5; D perhaps matches TRBD1 (5 bases). Germline V CDR1 and CDR2: DFQATT, SNEGSKA (reference sequence). Trimming cost V 3 bases and J 5 bases, with 11 bases left between them. The CDR3 runs 13 residues. CDR3: CSASTGPYQPQHF. For the CDR3, the DNA is TGCAGTGCTAGTACAGGACCATATCAGCCCCAGCATTTT.

This clonotype was found a few times. The chain links TRBV6-2 or TRBV6-3 to TRBJ2-1; D perhaps matches TRBD2 (6 bases). CDR1 and CDR2 from the germline V gene are MNHEY and SVGEGT. The CDR3 totals 12 residues. V lost 6 bases, J lost 7 bases, and 10 bases lay in between. The CDR3 spells CASSGGTNEQFF. The DNA for the CDR3 is TGTGCCAGCAGCGGCGGGACGAATGAGCAGTTCTTC.

This clonotype is a singleton in its sample. V usage is TRBV7-9 and J usage is TRBJ1-1; 9 positions agree with TRBD1. Germline lookup yields CDR1 SEHNR and CDR2 FQNEAQ (reference sequence). This CDR3 contains 15 residues. The J segment lost 5 bases and the V segment lost 5 bases, leaving 9 bases of the junction unmatched. The CDR3 DNA reads as TGTGCCAGCAGCCCTGGACAGGGGACCAGTACTGAAGCTTTCTTT. Translation gives CASSPGQGTSTEAFF.

The gene calls are TRBV28 and TRBJ2-1; D may be TRBD2 (6 bases). The CDR3 totals 18 residues. Deletions cut 4 bases from V and 0 bases from J, with 19 bases between. CDR1 and CDR2 from the germline V gene are MDHEN and SYDVKM. The CDR3 bases are TGTGCCAGCAGTTCTACTCGGGACTCGGGTTACTCCTACAATGAGCAGTTCTTC. The encoded protein is CASSSTRDSGYSYNEQFF.

V is TRBV7-2 and J is TRBJ2-5; D is possibly TRBD1 or TRBD2 (5 bases each). This CDR3 is built from 14 residues. The V end lost 5 bases, the J end lost 3 bases, and 13 bases lay between the germline ends. Germline CDR1 SGHTA, CDR2 FQGNSA. The CDR3 bases are TGTGCCAGCAGCGACCCCGGGACGGAAGAGACCCAGTACTTC. Translated: CASSDPGTEETQYF.

The chain uses TRBV28 and TRBJ1-2, with TRBD1 matching over 7 bases. Trimming removed 3 bases from V and 4 bases from J; junction bases left unmatched: 5. Germline V lookup: CDR1 MDHEN, CDR2 SYDVKM. The CDR3 runs to 14 residues. CDR3 protein: CASSLTGFSYGYTF. The CDR3 DNA reads as TGTGCCAGCAGTTTGACAGGGTTCAGCTATGGCTACACCTTC.

The V gene is TRBV6-5, the J gene TRBJ2-1, with 11 bases that match TRBD2. The CDR3 totals 16 residues. CDR1 and CDR2 from the germline V gene are MNHEY and SVGAGI. The junction had 9 bases not matched to a gene; V was cut back by 6 bases and J by 5 bases. CDR3 sequence: CASSYAGTSGHNEQFF. The CDR3 DNA sequence: TGTGCCAGCAGCTATGCCGGGACTAGCGGCCACAATGAGCAGTTCTTC.